The 32 T cell receptor beta chains in this list originate from one sample, sequenced in a study of blood T cell repertoires in COVID-19. Profiling relied on immunoSEQ multiplex PCR, and the TCRdb table lists in-frame clones only, not all of them. The sample has more than 85,000 clones; approximately 81% are singletons. The specimen sequenced was peripheral blood. Every receptor here comes from a man older than 75 with acute or convalescent COVID-19.

The chain links TRBV5-1 to TRBJ2-1; unclear D gene. The CDR3 consists of 14 residues. V lost 4 bases to trimming and J lost 5 bases, with 13 bases between them. The germline gives CDR1 SGHRS, CDR2 YFSETQ. CDR3 bases: TGCGCCAGCAGCACGAGGCACGGTGACAATGAGCAGTTCTTC. Translated: CASSTRHGDNEQFF.

In regard to this clone: Additional DNA sequences in this sample encode the identical CDR3. The chain combines TRBV7-3 with TRBJ2-3; no reliable D call. Trimming removed 1 base from V and 1 base from J, with 6 bases in between. Germline assignment: CDR1 SGHTA and CDR2 FQGTGA. The CDR3 spans 14 residues. CDR3 bases: TGTGCCAGCAGCTTAAGCCGGGGCACAGATACGCAGTATTTT. Its translation: CASSLSRGTDTQYF.

This CDR3 reads CASSPGTFYNEQFF. CDR3 in DNA: TGTGCCAGTAGTCCGGGGACTTTCTACAATGAGCAGTTCTTC. The chain joins TRBV19 to TRBJ2-1, with a weak D call TRBD2 (6 bases). From germline, CDR1 is LNHDA and CDR2 SQIVND (reference sequence). The CDR3 sequence is 14 residues long. V was shortened by 5 bases and J by 3 bases, with 11 bases between the two germline ends.

CDR3 loop: CASSFPSGSTDTQYF. The CDR3 DNA is TGTGCCAGCAGCTTTCCTAGCGGTAGCACAGATACGCAGTATTTT. V and J are TRBV7-9 and TRBJ2-3, with 7 bases matching TRBD2. V was pared by 3 bases and J by 0 bases, with 3 bases of the junction left unmatched. CDR1 is SEHNR and CDR2 is FQNEAQ in the germline V gene (reference sequence). The CDR3 totals 15 residues.

The chain couples TRBV24-1 to TRBJ2-1; 9 bases align to TRBD2. CDR1 is KGHDR, CDR2 SFDVKD, per germline. Trimming took 7 bases from V and 8 from J; bases not matched to a gene: 5. The CDR3 runs 13 residues. The CDR3 DNA reads as TGTGCCACCAGGCGGGAGGGCCTCGATGAGCAGTTCTTC. It is translated as CATRREGLDEQFF.

This chain connects TRBV4-1 to TRBJ2-2; TRBD1 might be the D (6 bases). This CDR3 has 16 residues. Germline CDR1 reads MGHRA; CDR2 reads YSYEKL. Between the trimmed V and J ends, which lost 1 base and 5 bases, there was a span of 14 bases. The CDR3 DNA sequence: TGCGCCAGCAGCCAAGCCGACAGGATTACGACCGGGGAGCTGTTTTTT. It encodes CASSQADRITTGELFF.

The gene calls are TRBV28 and TRBJ1-2, with 8 bases lining up with TRBD1. J lost 6 bases, V lost 5 bases, and 5 bases had no gene match. Germline CDR1 MDHEN, CDR2 SYDVKM. This CDR3 has 13 residues. CDR3 DNA: TGTGCCAGCAGTCAGACAGGGGCCGATGGCTACACCTTC. Encoded protein: CASSQTGADGYTF.

The chain joins TRBV5-4 to TRBJ2-3; D is possibly TRBD1 (5 bases). The germline gives CDR1 SGHNT, CDR2 YYREEE (reference sequence). The CDR3 extends over 16 amino acids. V was pared by 0 bases and J by 1 base, with 12 bases between. CDR3 DNA: TGTGCCAGCAGCTTGGGGGGAAGGACACGCACAGATACGCAGTATTTT. Encoded protein: CASSLGGRTRTDTQYF.

The J gene is TRBJ2-1, the V gene TRBV5-1; D unresolved. V lost 2 bases and J 0 bases, leaving 9 bases between the germline ends. The CDR3 is 15 residues long. CDR1 is SGHRS, CDR2 YFSETQ, per germline. The CDR3 loop reads CASSFQSSSYNEQFF. The CDR3 region has the DNA TGCGCCAGCAGCTTCCAATCGAGCTCCTACAATGAGCAGTTCTTC. Looking up the rest from reference TRBV5-1 and TRBJ2-1 gives the full variable domain: KAGVTQTPRYLIKTRGQQVTLSCSPISGHRSVSWYQQTPGQGLQFLFEYFSETQRNKGNFPGRFSGRQFSNSRSEMNVSTLELGDSALYLCASSFQSSSYNEQFFGPGTRLTVL.

Notes on this clone: This same CDR3 is encoded by further DNA sequences in the sample. The rearrangement uses TRBV29-1 and TRBJ2-7, with D possibly matching TRBD1 (6 bases). V lost 6 bases and J 2 bases, leaving 11 bases between the germline ends. CDR1 and CDR2 from the germline V gene are SQVTM and ANQGSEA. This CDR3 has 12 residues. CDR3 protein: CSVVTGPYEQYF. CDR3 nucleotide sequence: TGCAGCGTCGTGACAGGTCCCTACGAGCAGTACTTC.

This chain links TRBV5-5 with TRBJ1-5; 7 positions agree with TRBD1. This CDR3 contains 16 residues. Germline CDR1 and CDR2: SGHKS and YYEKEE (reference sequence). The V gene end was trimmed by 1 base and the J gene end by 1 base; junction bases not matched to a gene: 5. The CDR3 coding sequence is TGTGCCAGCAGCTTGAGGCGGGGACAGAGCAATCAGCCCCAGCATTTT. As protein: CASSLRRGQSNQPQHF.

The chain has TRBV14 and TRBJ2-7, with TRBD2 as a possible D gene (6 bases). V was shortened by 4 bases and J by 3 bases, with 7 bases between the two germline ends. Germline CDR1 is SGHDN and CDR2 is FVKESK. The CDR3 has 12 amino acids. CDR3 DNA: TGTGCCAGCAGCCTGACTAGCTACGAGCAGTACTTC. Amino acid sequence: CASSLTSYEQYF.

The V gene is TRBV4-2, the J gene TRBJ1-3; 9 nucleotides agree with TRBD1. V lost 3 bases and J lost 4; bases outside the gene matches: 10. The CDR3 spans 17 residues. The germline V gene encodes CDR1 LGHNA and CDR2 YNFKEQ. The CDR3 here is CASSHPWGTGNGNTIYF. As DNA, the CDR3 is TGTGCCAGCAGCCACCCCTGGGGGACAGGGAACGGAAACACCATATATTTT.

This clone was detected once. V and J are TRBV9 and TRBJ1-1; D gene uncertain. The CDR3 has 12 amino acids. With 0 bases removed from V and 10 bases from J, the gap between germline ends came to 10 bases. Germline CDR1 SGDLS, CDR2 YYNGEE. DNA of the CDR3: TGTGCCAGCAGCGTAGGTTATAATAGAGCTTTCTTT. The encoded protein is CASSVGYNRAFF.

In this sample, this clone turned up once. This specimen includes other DNA sequences encoding the same CDR3. The rearrangement joins TRBV24-1 to TRBJ2-5; D is undetermined. V lost 5 bases and J 5 bases, leaving 11 bases between the germline ends. In germline, CDR1 is KGHDR, CDR2 SFDVKD. The CDR3 extends over 13 amino acids. CDR3 DNA sequence: TGTGCCACCAGTGGTGCAGGCTGGGAGACCCAGTACTTC. Translated, it gives CATSGAGWETQYF.

The chain combines TRBV11-3 with TRBJ1-1; D unresolved. Germline loops: CDR1 SGHNT, CDR2 YENEEA. The V gene lost 2 bases and the J gene lost 1 base, with 11 bases spanning the gap. CDR3 length: 15 residues. The CDR3 sequence: CASSLIAAENTEAFF. The DNA of the CDR3 is TGTGCCAGCAGCTTAATCGCCGCAGAGAACACTGAAGCTTTCTTT.

In this sample, this clone turned up a few times. This chain joins TRBV7-3 and TRBJ2-5, with 8 bases fitting TRBD1. V trimming: 4 bases; J trimming: 5 bases; junction bases outside the gene matches: 9. Looked up from germline, CDR1 is SGHTA and CDR2 is FQGTGA. The CDR3 length is 15 residues. This CDR3 reads CASSSDRGVVETQYF. The CDR3 coding sequence is TGTGCCAGCAGCTCTGACAGGGGCGTTGTGGAGACCCAGTACTTC.

The DNA of the CDR3 is TGTGCCTGGTCAAACAGGGCAGAGCAGTACTTC. This translates into CAWSNRAEQYF. This sequence joins TRBV30 and TRBJ2-7; D may be TRBD1 (6 bases). The CDR3 loop spans 11 amino acids. Germline CDR1 and CDR2: GTSNPN and SVGIG (reference sequence). The V and J ends lost 5 bases and 7 bases respectively, with 12 bases between them.

Only a few counts were recorded for this clone. The genes are TRBV4-1 and TRBJ2-7; no firm D call. The CDR3 runs to 17 residues. Trimming took off 0 bases at V and 0 bases at J, with 15 bases between the two ends. The V gene's germline CDR1 is MGHRA and CDR2 YSYEKL. Here the CDR3 reads CASSQDSVLTSSYEQYF. CDR3 coding DNA: TGCGCCAGCAGCCAAGACTCCGTACTAACGAGCTCCTACGAGCAGTACTTC.

This clone was detected a few times. V is TRBV5-1 and J is TRBJ1-4; tentative D call: TRBD1 (5 bases). Trimming took off 1 base at V and 4 bases at J, with 8 bases between the two ends. The CDR3 sequence is 14 residues long. The germline V gene encodes CDR1 SGHRS and CDR2 YFSETQ. The CDR3: CASSLWGVNEKLFF. The CDR3 bases are TGCGCCAGCAGCTTGTGGGGGGTTAATGAAAAACTGTTTTTT.

In this sample, this clone turned up once. The gene calls are TRBV5-1 and TRBJ2-7, with TRBD2 as a possible D gene (6 bases). Germline V CDR1 and CDR2: SGHRS, YFSETQ. V was shortened by 2 bases and J by 3 bases, with 15 bases between the two germline ends. There are 15 residues in the CDR3. CDR3: CASSFGGASSYEQYF. CDR3 DNA sequence: TGCGCCAGCAGCTTCGGGGGAGCATCTAGCTACGAGCAGTACTTC. The entire variable domain, with the rest obtained from reference TRBV5-1 and TRBJ2-7, is as follows: KAGVTQTPRYLIKTRGQQVTLSCSPISGHRSVSWYQQTPGQGLQFLFEYFSETQRNKGNFPGRFSGRQFSNSRSEMNVSTLELGDSALYLCASSFGGASSYEQYFGPGTRLTVT.

Concerning this clone itself: An end of the junction differs from the germline gene, which may be a read error. The chain recombines TRBV7-7 with TRBJ2-2; D is unclear. There are 13 residues in the CDR3. The germline gives CDR1 SSHAT, CDR2 FNYEAQ (reference sequence). The CDR3 DNA reads as TGTGCTAGCAGCTTAGCAGGAGCCGGGGAGCTGTTTTTT. Translated: CASSLAGAGELFF.

The chain employs TRBV6-5 and TRBJ2-7, with 8 bases lining up with TRBD1. Unmatched junction bases numbered 9, after V lost 6 bases and J lost 2 bases. This CDR3 comprises 15 residues. Germline V lookup: CDR1 MNHEY, CDR2 SVGAGI. The CDR3 loop reads CASRPTGGNPYEQYF. The CDR3 bases are TGTGCCAGCAGACCAACAGGGGGTAACCCCTACGAGCAGTACTTC.

This chain connects TRBV6-5 to TRBJ2-2; 11 positions match TRBD1. The CDR3 sequence is 14 residues long. The V and J ends lost 7 bases and 5 bases, in that order; junction bases with no gene match: 3. Germline values: CDR1 MNHEY, CDR2 SVGAGI. Here the CDR3 DNA reads TGTGCCAGCACGGGACAGGGGGGAACCGGGGAGCTGTTTTTT. Its protein product is CASTGQGGTGELFF.

The DNA for the CDR3 is TGTGCCAGCAGGGGTAGGACAGGGGACTATGGCTACACCTTC. Amino acids: CASRGRTGDYGYTF. The chain links TRBV2 to TRBJ1-2; 9 bases align to TRBD1. After removal of 6 bases from V and 3 bases from J, the junction contained 5 bases not matched to a gene. The CDR3 length is 14 residues. Per germline, CDR1 SNHLY and CDR2 FYNNEI.

CDR3 protein: CARRDRVNQPQHF. The DNA of the CDR3 is TGTGCCAGGAGAGACAGGGTCAATCAGCCCCAGCATTTT. The chain is built from TRBV28 and TRBJ1-5; 7 bases match TRBD1. CDR3 length: 13 residues. V was pared by 9 bases and J by 3 bases, with 5 bases of the junction left unmatched. The germline V gene has CDR1 MDHEN and CDR2 SYDVKM.

In the case of this clone: Germline and junction disagree at one end, which may indicate a read error. This specimen includes other DNA sequences encoding the same CDR3. The chain has TRBV19 and TRBJ2-5; D gene unclear. This CDR3 region has 13 residues. The germline V gene has CDR1 LNHDA and CDR2 SQIVND (reference sequence). The CDR3 region has the DNA TGCGCCAGTAGTATGAAGACTTGGGAGACCCAGTACTTC. This encodes CASSMKTWETQYF.

This sequence joins TRBV30 and TRBJ2-7, with D maybe TRBD2 (5 bases). With 3 bases removed from V and 0 bases from J, the gap between germline ends came to 12 bases. The CDR3 contains 14 residues. CDR1 is GTSNPN and CDR2 is SVGIG in the germline V gene (reference sequence). The CDR3 DNA is TGTGCCTGGAGGATGACCGGGATCTCCTACGAGCAGTACTTC. Protein: CAWRMTGISYEQYF.

V gene TRBV14 combines with J gene TRBJ2-2, with a possible D match to TRBD2 (7 bases). The CDR3 is made up of 16 amino acids. Germline lookup yields CDR1 SGHDN and CDR2 FVKESK. Trimming took 4 bases from V and 4 from J, leaving 16 bases between them. The CDR3 coding sequence is TGTGCCAGCAGCCTACAGGGTCCGGGGGGCACCGGGGAGCTGTTTTTT. Amino acid sequence: CASSLQGPGGTGELFF.

This clone has just one count. The chain couples TRBV13 to TRBJ1-5, with unresolved D. V gave up 5 bases and J gave up 6 bases, with 14 bases separating them. The CDR3 has 14 amino acids. The germline V gene encodes CDR1 PRHDT and CDR2 FYEKMQ (reference sequence). The CDR3 loop reads CASSLYGDGQPQHF. In DNA form, the CDR3 reads TGTGCCAGCAGCCTCTACGGGGATGGTCAGCCCCAGCATTTT. The full variable domain, with the rest looked up from reference TRBV13 and TRBJ1-5, is AAGVIQSPRHLIKEKRETATLKCYPIPRHDTVYWYQQGPGQDPQFLISFYEKMQSDKGSIPDRFSAQQFSDYHSELNMSSLELGDSALYFCASSLYGDGQPQHFGDGTRLSIL.

Points on this clone: This specimen includes other DNA sequences encoding the same CDR3. J is TRBJ1-5 and V is TRBV28; D uncertain. Germline assignment: CDR1 MDHEN and CDR2 SYDVKM. The CDR3 has 15 amino acids. V was trimmed by 3 bases and J by 2 bases, leaving 11 bases between them. This CDR3 reads CASSLSLAGNQPQHF. CDR3 DNA sequence: TGTGCCAGCAGTTTGTCTTTAGCAGGCAATCAGCCCCAGCATTTT.

The chain employs TRBV10-3 and TRBJ2-6; D may be TRBD2 (6 bases). V lost 5 bases to trimming and J lost 1 base, with 12 bases between them. This CDR3 region has 16 residues. Germline V gene sequence: CDR1 ENHRY, CDR2 SYGVKD. The DNA of the CDR3 is TGTGCCATCAGTACAGGAGGGTCGTCTGGGGCCAACGTCCTGACTTTC. The encoded protein is CAISTGGSSGANVLTF.